This TCR beta chain was sequenced for a study of post-analysis software for immune sequencing data. About this clonotype itself: The antigen is not known.

This CDR3 has 14 residues. Trimming shortened V by 0 bases and J by 8 bases, and 15 bases separated the two germline ends. In germline, CDR1 is DFQATT, CDR2 SNEGSKA (reference sequence). Libraries were made from TCR beta cDNA, and they carried unique molecular identifiers. One entry per CDR3 protein, called by TCRdb with MiXCR from the PCR reads. The repertoire includes around 200,000 distinct CDR3 sequences, around 29% of them detected once, and 3% to 4% sits in the top ten. The study, taken as a whole, reports: Controls had lower frequencies than patients of 4 or 5 TRBV segments, which included TRBV5-6, TRBV5-1 and TRBV20-1.

The sequence was obtained from a girl under 18 with multiple sclerosis. The sequenced sample consisted of blood. V and J are TRBV20-1 and TRBJ2-3; D is possibly TRBD1 or TRBD2 (5 bases each). The CDR3 nucleotides read TGCAGTGCTAGAGATCCGGGGCGAGGAGGTACGCAGTATTTT. Protein: CSARDPGRGGTQYF.